Each of the 24 T cell receptor beta chains below was sequenced from the same sample in a study of cytomegalovirus exposure and HLA in healthy donors. Primers for the PCR totalled 60 Vbeta and 13 Jbeta. Measured with immunoSEQ multiplex PCR; TCRdb has only the in-frame clones, and not every one. The data contain about 200,000 clones, around 78% of them singletons. Sequenced sample: PBMCs. The source is a man aged 30-40 years in good health and CMV-seronegative.

The V gene is TRBV4-1, the J gene TRBJ2-7; 10 bases agree with TRBD2. The CDR3 covers 16 residues. The germline CDR1 and CDR2 sequences are MGHRA and YSYEKL. After removal of 8 bases from V and 2 bases from J, the junction contained 12 bases not matched to a gene. The CDR3 DNA sequence: TGCGCCAGCGGGCAGGGGGGGCTAGCGGGAGCCTACGAGCAGTACTTC. Its protein product is CASGQGGLAGAYEQYF.

There are a few counts of this clone. The V call is TRBV4-1, the J call TRBJ2-7, with D unresolved. Germline assignment: CDR1 MGHRA and CDR2 YSYEKL. The ends were cut back, 1 base at V and 0 bases at J, with 13 bases in the middle. The CDR3 totals 16 residues. The DNA for the CDR3 is TGCGCCAGCAGCCAAGTTATTAGCTTCGACTCCTACGAGCAGTACTTC. It yields the protein CASSQVISFDSYEQYF.

The rearrangement joins TRBV4-1 to TRBJ2-1; tentative D call: TRBD2 (5 bases). The CDR3 is 16 residues long. V lost 1 base, J lost 6 bases, and 16 bases lay in between. The germline V gene has CDR1 MGHRA and CDR2 YSYEKL. CDR3: CASSQAASFVPNEQFF. The CDR3 coding sequence is TGCGCCAGCAGCCAAGCAGCTAGCTTCGTACCCAATGAGCAGTTCTTC.

This chain links TRBV11-2 with TRBJ2-5; 7 bases agree with TRBD2. Trimming took 1 base from V and 2 from J; bases not matched to a gene: 4. Germline assignment: CDR1 SGHAT and CDR2 FQNNGV. This CDR3 spans 15 amino acids. CDR3 DNA sequence: TGTGCCAGCAGCTTAGGGGGACTACCGCAAGAGACCCAGTACTTC. Translation: CASSLGGLPQETQYF.

The CDR3 DNA reads TGTGCCAGCAGCTTGTCATTCCGGGACAACCCCTACGAGCAGTACTTC. It is translated as CASSLSFRDNPYEQYF. The chain carries TRBV7-9 and TRBJ2-7; D is perhaps TRBD1 (6 bases). V gave up 3 bases and J gave up 2 bases, with 17 bases separating them. The CDR3 spans 16 residues. Germline V CDR1 and CDR2: SEHNR, FQNEAQ (reference sequence).

The CDR3 protein is CATGAGLGYEQYF. Written as DNA, the CDR3 is TGTGCCACCGGGGCAGGGCTTGGCTACGAGCAGTACTTC. The chain is built from TRBV15 and TRBJ2-7; D might be TRBD1 (5 bases). The germline V gene encodes CDR1 LNHNV and CDR2 YYDKDF (reference sequence). Trimming took 8 bases from V and 3 from J, leaving 14 bases between them. The CDR3 consists of 13 residues.

This rearrangement joins TRBV15 to TRBJ2-5; TRBD2 agrees at 7 bases. The V gene end was trimmed by 4 bases and the J gene end by 2 bases; junction bases not matched to a gene: 7. Germline values: CDR1 LNHNV, CDR2 YYDKDF (reference sequence). The CDR3 sequence is 15 residues long. CDR3 region: CATSNHGDYQETQYF. The CDR3 nucleotides read TGTGCCACCAGCAACCACGGGGACTATCAAGAGACCCAGTACTTC.

The rearrangement uses TRBV11-3 and TRBJ2-5, with a possible D match to TRBD2 (5 bases). This CDR3 comprises 14 residues. V lost 5 bases to trimming and J lost 2 bases, with 12 bases between them. Germline assignment: CDR1 SGHNT and CDR2 YENEEA. Here the CDR3 DNA reads TGTGCCAGCAGCCCCCGGGGAAAACAAGAGACCCAGTACTTC. It is translated as CASSPRGKQETQYF.

This clone was counted a single time. The genes are TRBV27 and TRBJ2-7; D possibly corresponds to TRBD1 (5 bases). The CDR3 spans 13 residues. The V gene's germline CDR1 is MNHEY and CDR2 SMNVEV (reference sequence). Trimming took off 5 bases at V and 4 bases at J, with 12 bases between the two ends. CDR3 protein: CASSPTGHYEQYF. In DNA form, the CDR3 reads TGTGCCAGCAGTCCCACCGGACATTACGAGCAGTACTTC.

This clone was found a few times. The CDR3 sequence: CASSHSGSSADTQYF. The CDR3 bases are TGTGCCAGCAGCCATAGCGGGAGTTCCGCAGATACGCAGTATTTT. The chain joins TRBV7-3 to TRBJ2-3; 9 nucleotides line up with TRBD2. Germline CDR1 and CDR2: SGHTA and FQGTGA. V shed 5 bases, J shed 4 bases, and the junction held 7 bases outside the gene matches. This CDR3 region has 15 residues.

The chain couples TRBV6-1 to TRBJ1-5; D possibly corresponds to TRBD1 (6 bases). The CDR3 runs to 16 residues. Trimming removed 2 bases from V and 7 bases from J, with 18 bases in between. The V gene's germline CDR1 is MNHNS and CDR2 SASEGT. CDR3 sequence: CASSEIGDIEDQPQHF. As DNA, the CDR3 is TGTGCCAGCAGTGAAATCGGGGACATCGAAGACCAGCCCCAGCATTTT.

This clone was seen only a few times. CDR3 region: CASSKGTDYGYTF. CDR3 bases: TGTGCCAGCAGTAAAGGGACAGACTATGGCTACACCTTC. The V gene is TRBV6-1, the J gene TRBJ1-2; 7 nucleotides line up with TRBD1. Germline V gene data show CDR1 as MNHNS and CDR2 as SASEGT. There are 13 residues in the CDR3. The trim removed 5 bases at V and 3 bases at J, leaving 3 bases unmatched.

V and J are TRBV4-1 and TRBJ2-3; 10 positions match TRBD2. CDR1 is MGHRA and CDR2 is YSYEKL in the germline V gene. The CDR3 is 17 amino acids. With 0 bases clipped from V and 4 bases from J, the junction kept 7 bases outside the gene matches. The CDR3 region is CASSQDGAGGPPDTQYF. The DNA for the CDR3 is TGCGCCAGCAGCCAAGACGGAGCGGGAGGGCCTCCAGATACGCAGTATTTT.

The CDR3 sequence: CASSQTGTKQETQYF. The CDR3 DNA reads as TGCGCCAGCAGCCAAACAGGGACAAAGCAAGAGACCCAGTACTTC. This chain uses TRBV5-1 with TRBJ2-5; D perhaps matches TRBD1 (6 bases). With 4 bases removed from V and 2 bases from J, the gap between germline ends came to 15 bases. Per the germline V gene, CDR1 is SGHRS and CDR2 is YFSETQ. This CDR3 comprises 15 residues.

This rearrangement joins TRBV29-1 to TRBJ1-5, with 8 positions matching TRBD1. This CDR3 spans 13 amino acids. The V segment lost 4 bases and the J segment 6 bases; nucleotides outside the gene matches: 5. Per germline, CDR1 SQVTM and CDR2 ANQGSEA. CDR3 protein: CSVVAGGGQPQHF. In DNA, the CDR3 is TGCAGCGTTGTAGCAGGGGGCGGTCAGCCCCAGCATTTT.

The J gene is TRBJ1-1, the V gene TRBV19, with D possibly being TRBD1 (5 bases). The CDR3 has 15 amino acids. V lost 5 bases, J lost 0 bases, and 13 bases lay in between. The germline V gene has CDR1 LNHDA and CDR2 SQIVND (reference sequence). CDR3 nucleotide sequence: TGTGCCAGTAGTGGTCCAGGGAATATGAACACTGAAGCTTTCTTT. Its protein product is CASSGPGNMNTEAFF.

The V gene is TRBV9, the J gene TRBJ2-7, with TRBD2 identical over 7 bases. The CDR3 consists of 14 residues. Losses at the gene ends were 4 bases for V and 5 bases for J; bases not matched to a gene: 9. Germline V gives CDR1 SGDLS, CDR2 YYNGEE. In DNA form, the CDR3 reads TGTGCCAGCAGCCCCGCGGGGGTGGTTCACGAGCAGTACTTC. It specifies CASSPAGVVHEQYF.

CDR3 nucleotide sequence: TGTGCCAGCAGCTTCGGGACAGGCTATGGCTACACCTTC. Encoded protein: CASSFGTGYGYTF. The chain uses TRBV7-3 and TRBJ1-2, with 8 bases matching TRBD1. Germline CDR1 and CDR2: SGHTA and FQGTGA. V lost 3 bases, J lost 4 bases, and 1 base stayed unmatched. The length of the CDR3 is 13 residues.

V and J are TRBV11-2 and TRBJ2-2, with 7 bases that match TRBD1. Germline CDR1 is SGHAT and CDR2 is FQNNGV. Trimming at V came to 5 bases and at J to 3 bases, leaving 9 bases not matched to a gene. The CDR3 contains 16 residues. The CDR3 here is CASSTGDRSDTGELFF. The CDR3 DNA is TGTGCCAGCAGCACCGGGGACAGATCGGACACCGGGGAGCTGTTTTTT.

The chain uses TRBV5-4 and TRBJ2-5, with D perhaps matching TRBD1 (6 bases). The CDR3 loop spans 15 amino acids. Germline V gene lookup returns CDR1 SGHNT and CDR2 YYREEE (reference sequence). Trimming stripped 4 bases from V and 5 bases from J, with 18 bases between. The CDR3 spells CASSLRGAMGETQYF. CDR3 DNA sequence: TGTGCCAGCAGCCTCAGGGGTGCCATGGGGGAGACCCAGTACTTC.

The DNA for the CDR3 is TGTGCCACCAGCAGAGGGGCTAGCGAGGAGGGTGCTAATGAAAAACTGTTTTTT. Amino acids: CATSRGASEEGANEKLFF. The chain carries TRBV15 and TRBJ1-4; D not certain. Trimming left V 1 base short and J 3 bases short, with 18 bases between. From germline, CDR1 is LNHNV and CDR2 YYDKDF (reference sequence). CDR3 length: 18 residues.

The V gene is TRBV5-1, the J gene TRBJ2-7; TRBD2 matches 7 bases. CDR3 length: 14 amino acids. J gave up 3 bases and V 1 base, and 4 bases lay outside the gene matches. Looked up from germline, CDR1 is SGHRS and CDR2 is YFSETQ. The CDR3 region has the DNA TGCGCCAGCAGCTTGTTTGCTAGCGGCTACGAGCAGTACTTC. Translated: CASSLFASGYEQYF.

The chain joins TRBV6-5 to TRBJ1-4; no firm D call. V dropped 6 bases and J dropped 4 bases, with 15 bases sitting between them. The CDR3 spans 15 residues. Germline V gene data show CDR1 as MNHEY and CDR2 as SVGAGI. CDR3 region: CASRTKPAGNEKLFF. In DNA form, the CDR3 reads TGTGCCAGCAGAACGAAGCCGGCGGGTAATGAAAAACTGTTTTTT.

The chain joins TRBV5-1 to TRBJ2-1; TRBD2 might be the D (5 bases). The germline V gene encodes CDR1 SGHRS and CDR2 YFSETQ. CDR3 length: 15 amino acids. Trimming took 4 bases from V and 8 from J, leaving 19 bases between them. The CDR3 DNA reads as TGCGCCAGCAGCCTAGCACGGGCTGCTTCCCATGAGCAGTTCTTC. Protein: CASSLARAASHEQFF. The full variable domain, with the rest looked up from reference TRBV5-1 and TRBJ2-1, is KAGVTQTPRYLIKTRGQQVTLSCSPISGHRSVSWYQQTPGQGLQFLFEYFSETQRNKGNFPGRFSGRQFSNSRSEMNVSTLELGDSALYLCASSLARAASHEQFFGPGTRLTVL.